This T cell receptor (beta chain) was identified in a study of molecular identifiers for immune sequencing clone quantification (dated by TCRdb to the late 2010s). A note on the overall study: For a replicate experiment, the RNA from either about 20,000 or 100,000 naive CD8 T cells was divided into five aliquots, and four of those aliquots went on to sequencing. This methods study used CD8 T cells to benchmark TCR RNA copy counting and molecular-identifier clustering-based TCR repertoire sequencing (MIDCIRS).

The method was PCR. The sequencer listed for this sample is Illumina HiSeq 4000. Bulk TCR libraries were prepared as previously described, using TCR primers listed in Table S5. Total RNA was purified with the Qiagen AllPrep DNA/RNA kit. Before any analysis, reads coming from multiple sequencing runs of the same library were combined into one pool. As for how the authors treated the data: Reads were retained only if their TCR constant sequence matched exactly, and those retained reads were trimmed to 150 nt and grouped according to their 12-nt molecular barcodes. Reads inside each barcode group were sub-clustered using a 15% Levenshtein threshold, and a quality-weighted consensus sequence was constructed for each RNA molecule. Non-functional sequences were discarded, and so were lower-count sequences lying one edit away from another sequence. On the basis of fitting two negative binomial distributions, barcode sub-clusters with fewer than 20% of the maximum read count were discarded. The public reads were quality trimmed at Q25 with fastp and then assembled into clones with MiXCR by TCRdb, keeping productive beta chains. For every CDR3 protein sequence, its rows merge into one entry that carries the most common genes and DNA. TCRdb, rather than the study authors, made the V and J calls. The sample table contains hundreds of thousands of distinct CDR3 sequences; only one count was recorded for 20% to 25% of them. Together, the top ten hold approximately 0.84% of the sample.

Details on this clonotype: What this receptor recognizes is not known. This may be a read error: a much more frequent sequence differs by one nucleotide.

Summary of the overall study and its limitations: Spiked-in Jurkat TCR RNA (approximately 10 copies' worth), which is not part of the donor repertoire, was contained in the naive libraries. Even against a background of 850,000 to 1,000,000 naive CD8 T cells, spiked-in Jurkat TCR RNA amounting to a single cell's worth was reported to be detectable. Clones above 20 RNA copies held over 98% of molecules in CMV-specific effector cells but under 1% in naive cells. Without barcode sub-clustering, chimeric consensus sequences inflated TCR diversity; chimeras reached as high as 47%. Modeling estimated about 2.8 recovered TCR RNA copies per cell, compared with around 9.7 by digital PCR, which implies 30% to 35% capture efficiency. Highly expanded clone sizes could be underestimated because identical TCR molecules may share a barcode.

Libraries of naive CD8 T cells were generated from roughly 18,000 to 920,000 sorted cells, with 10%, 30% or 50% of the purified RNA used. On a BD FACSAria II, naive CD8 T cells were FACS-sorted as CD8+CD4-CCR7+CD45RA+ and collected into RLT Plus buffer. Detection sensitivity was tested by spiking Jurkat RNA equal to roughly nine TCR copies' worth into samples containing 20,000-1,000,000 naive CD8 T cells. Enrichment of CD8 T cells was done with RosetteSep CD8+ T Cell Enrichment Cocktail plus Ficoll-Paque, and ACK red cell lysis came afterward. The germline V gene supplies CDR1 SGHDT and CDR2 YYEEEE. The CDR3 holds 14 amino acids from the cysteine to the phenylalanine. Only the CDR3 portion is preserved as DNA: 42 bases, with reading frame beginning at the first base.

The source is a human donor in good health. Some libraries in this study had Jurkat cell RNA spiked in. The chain links TRBV5-6 with TRBJ2-5; a tentative D call is TRBD1 (7 bases match). The specimen sequenced was naive CD8+ T cells from blood, with Jurkat cell RNA spiked in. In light of the paper, this sample's cell subset or site label describes: FACS-sorted CD8+CD4-CCR7+CD45RA+ naive T cells. The nucleotides are TGTGCCAGCATTGCACAGGGGTATCGGGAGACCCTGTACTTC. Translated, it reads CASIAQGYRETLYF.